The 10 T cell receptor beta chains presented below share a single source sample, sequenced in a study of CD8 T cells in Susac syndrome. An amount of RNA that ranged from roughly 0.5 to 1 ug was reverse transcribed with random hexamers. TCRdb reprocessed the immunoSEQ multiplex PCR reads via MiXCR and lists one record per CDR3 protein. This table holds about 130,000 distinct CDR3 sequences, just under 95% found once. The sequenced material came from CD8+ T cells from PBMCs. Every receptor here comes from a human donor with Susac syndrome.

The chain carries TRBV29-1 and TRBJ2-1; TRBD2 matches at 8 bases. CDR3 size: 16 residues. V trimming: 7 bases; J trimming: 10 bases; junction bases outside the gene matches: 21. The germline CDR1 and CDR2 sequences are SQVTM and ANQGSEA. CDR3 protein: CSAGGIDRPGVWEQFF. CDR3 DNA sequence: TGCAGCGCGGGGGGGATTGATCGGCCAGGGGTTTGGGAGCAGTTCTTC.

V gene TRBV4-2 combines with J gene TRBJ2-3, with TRBD2 as a possible D gene (5 bases). V lost 5 bases and J lost 2, with 14 bases in between. Germline V gene lookup returns CDR1 LGHNA and CDR2 YNFKEQ. The CDR3 consists of 15 residues. CDR3 residues: CASSATSLSTDTQYF. The CDR3 nucleotides read TGTGCCAGCAGCGCAACTAGTCTTTCCACAGATACGCAGTATTTT.

The gene calls are TRBV4-1 and TRBJ2-7, with 7 nucleotides matching TRBD2. This CDR3 region has 16 residues. V was clipped by 0 bases and J by 2 bases; unmatched bases: 7. Germline V gene lookup returns CDR1 MGHRA and CDR2 YSYEKL. CDR3 sequence: CASSQDSAGETYEQYF. Here the CDR3 DNA reads TGCGCCAGCAGCCAAGATTCCGCGGGAGAGACCTACGAGCAGTACTTC.

This clonotype was seen more than once but under ten times. This rearrangement joins TRBV20-1 to TRBJ2-1; D gene uncertain. Germline V gene sequence: CDR1 DFQATT, CDR2 SNEGSKA (reference sequence). Deletions cut 7 bases from V and 6 bases from J, with 1 base between. The CDR3 length is 8 residues. The CDR3 region has the DNA TGCAGTGTCAATGAGCAGTTCTTC. Translating it yields CSVNEQFF.

This sequence joins TRBV29-1 and TRBJ2-1; 8 bases agree with TRBD2. Germline loops: CDR1 SQVTM, CDR2 ANQGSEA. V was clipped by 0 bases and J by 4 bases; unmatched bases: 11. This CDR3 is built from 17 residues. The CDR3 DNA is TGCAGCGTTGAAGACCCCAGCCTAGCGGGTTTATACAATGAGCAGTTCTTC. Its protein is CSVEDPSLAGLYNEQFF.

The chain uses TRBV9 and TRBJ1-2; D possibly corresponds to TRBD1 (6 bases). CDR3 length: 15 amino acids. Germline values: CDR1 SGDLS, CDR2 YYNGEE. Trimming left V 0 bases short and J 2 bases short, with 11 bases between. The CDR3 here is CASSVETGKNYGYTF. CDR3 DNA: TGTGCCAGCAGCGTAGAGACAGGAAAAAACTATGGCTACACCTTC.

The chain employs TRBV27 and TRBJ2-3, with unresolved D. From germline, CDR1 is MNHEY and CDR2 SMNVEV (reference sequence). The V gene lost 5 bases and the J gene lost 4 bases, with 13 bases spanning the gap. CDR3 length: 14 residues. CDR3 loop: CASSLPTTPDTQYF. CDR3 DNA: TGTGCCAGCAGTCTCCCTACGACCCCAGATACGCAGTATTTT.

The V call is TRBV7-9, the J call TRBJ1-1; D is undetermined. CDR3 length: 16 amino acids. V lost 5 bases and J 4 bases, leaving 20 bases between the germline ends. Germline V gene sequence: CDR1 SEHNR, CDR2 FQNEAQ (reference sequence). The CDR3: CASSRELTRLGTEAFF. As DNA, the CDR3 is TGTGCCAGCAGCCGGGAACTTACAAGGCTGGGCACTGAAGCTTTCTTT.

This clonotype was counted between two and nine times. This chain uses TRBV5-6 with TRBJ2-1; D not resolved. Per germline, CDR1 SGHDT and CDR2 YYEEEE. Trimming took off 2 bases at V and 4 bases at J, with 4 bases between the two ends. The CDR3 totals 12 residues. CDR3 region: CASSLKYNEQFF. The CDR3 nucleotides are TGTGCCAGCAGCTTAAAGTACAATGAGCAGTTCTTC.

This clonotype has only one observation. The V and J genes are TRBV7-8 and TRBJ2-1; D gene unclear. The germline V gene has CDR1 SGHVS and CDR2 FQNEAQ. Trimming stripped 6 bases from V and 7 bases from J, with 7 bases between. CDR3 length: 11 amino acids. The CDR3 region is CASRGLNEQFF. DNA of the CDR3: TGTGCCAGCAGGGGTTTGAATGAGCAGTTCTTC.